This T cell receptor beta chain was retrieved from a study of response to subunit inactivated influenza vaccine. General study findings and limits: Few additional T cells are recruited per seasonal influenza vaccination, authors suggested.

This clonotype was seen a few times. Its antigen is unidentified. After removal of 2 bases from V and 7 bases from J, the junction contained 10 bases not matched to a gene. The germline CDR1 and CDR2 sequences are ENHRY and SYGVKD. CDR3 length: 15 amino acids. TCRdb recomputed calls from the RT-PCR reads with MiXCR, one row per CDR3 protein. Among around 710,000 distinct CDR3 sequences listed, roughly 14% were seen once. Specimen: PBMCs from blood, collected roughly 2 weeks before vaccination. The genes are TRBV10-3 and TRBJ1-2, with 7 bases lining up with TRBD1. This receptor was obtained from a man aged 50 or older who received an inactivated influenza vaccine. The CDR3 loop reads CAISEVTGSSGGYTF. The CDR3 DNA is TGTGCCATCAGTGAGGTGACAGGGTCCTCGGGTGGCTACACCTTC.